This T cell receptor (beta chain) appears in the sequencing data of a study of T-cell reconstitution after alpha-beta-depleted transplantation in children. Study results and caveats: At the one-year point after transplant, T-cell counts and TCRbeta diversity were found to come mostly from T cells that had been newly produced. Reportedly, only several hundred clones from non-depleted graft cells drove alpha-beta T-cell counts at about two months.

Unique molecular identifiers were incorporated during preparation of the TCRbeta library. MiXCR was run by TCRdb on the PCR reads, yielding one entry per CDR3 protein. This table holds 610,000 or so distinct CDR3 sequences, roughly 30% found once. This clonotype appeared a few times. What it binds is unknown. Deletions cut 7 bases from V and 2 bases from J, with 20 bases between. This CDR3 is 16 amino acids long. The clonotype was recovered from a boy under two years old with Wiskott-Aldrich syndrome, due to receive a stem cell transplant. The sample here was PBMCs, taken before TCRalphabeta/CD19-depleted stem cell transplant. The chain employs TRBV12-3 or TRBV12-4 and TRBJ2-5, with D possibly TRBD2 on 7 matching bases. The CDR3 loop reads CASTQRRGGDQETQYF. CDR3 DNA sequence: TGTGCCAGCACCCAGCGGCGCGGGGGCGATCAAGAGACCCAGTACTTC.